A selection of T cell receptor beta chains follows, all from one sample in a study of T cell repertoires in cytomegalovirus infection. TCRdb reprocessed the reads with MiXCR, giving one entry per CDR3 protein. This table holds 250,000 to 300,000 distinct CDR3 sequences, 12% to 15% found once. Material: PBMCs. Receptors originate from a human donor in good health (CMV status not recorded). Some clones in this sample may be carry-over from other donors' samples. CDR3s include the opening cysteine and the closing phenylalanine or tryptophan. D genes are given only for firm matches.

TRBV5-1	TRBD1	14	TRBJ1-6	CASHTGELNSPLHF
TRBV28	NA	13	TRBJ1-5	CASSSPGKQPQHF
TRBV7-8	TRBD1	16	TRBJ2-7	CASSLRQGQGILEQYF
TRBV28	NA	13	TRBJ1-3	CASSPGPGNTIYF
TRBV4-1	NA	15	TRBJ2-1	CASSQDPSSYNEQFF
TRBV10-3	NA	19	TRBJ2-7	CAISDDGAPLTISSYEQYF
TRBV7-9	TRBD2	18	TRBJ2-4	CASSKGMASGVAKNIQYF
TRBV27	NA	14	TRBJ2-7	CASSFRGGSYEQYF
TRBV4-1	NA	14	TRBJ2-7	CASSQDLRGDEQYF
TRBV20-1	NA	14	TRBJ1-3	CSARGLGAGNTIYF
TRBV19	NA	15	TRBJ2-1	CASSMGGGTYNEQFF
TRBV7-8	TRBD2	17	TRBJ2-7	CASSPTRGSAGNYEQYF
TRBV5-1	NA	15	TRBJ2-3	CASSMAGSGTDTQYF
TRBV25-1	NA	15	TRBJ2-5	CASSEYRRGGETQYF